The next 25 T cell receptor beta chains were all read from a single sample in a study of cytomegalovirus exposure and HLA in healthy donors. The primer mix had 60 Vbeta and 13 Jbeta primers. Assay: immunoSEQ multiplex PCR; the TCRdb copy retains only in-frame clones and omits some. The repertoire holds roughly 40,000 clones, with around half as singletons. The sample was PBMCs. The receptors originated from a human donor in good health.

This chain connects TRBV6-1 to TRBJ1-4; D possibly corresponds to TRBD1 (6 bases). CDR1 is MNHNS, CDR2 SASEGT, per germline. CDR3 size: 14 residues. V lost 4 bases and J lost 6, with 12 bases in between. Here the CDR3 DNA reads TGTGCCAGCAGTGTCCGGGGGGCAGATGAAAAACTGTTTTTT. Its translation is CASSVRGADEKLFF.

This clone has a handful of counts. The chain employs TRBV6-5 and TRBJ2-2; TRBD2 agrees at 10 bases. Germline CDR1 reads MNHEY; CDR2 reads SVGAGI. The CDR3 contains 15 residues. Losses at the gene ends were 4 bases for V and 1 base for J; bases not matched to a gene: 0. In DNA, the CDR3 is TGTGCCAGCAGTTTAGCGGGAGGGAACACCGGGGAGCTGTTTTTT. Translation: CASSLAGGNTGELFF.

The CDR3 here is CASSQSSGLSSYEQYF. For the CDR3, the DNA is TGCGCCAGCAGCCAATCTAGCGGGCTTAGCTCCTACGAGCAGTACTTC. This sequence joins TRBV4-1 and TRBJ2-7; 8 nucleotides align to TRBD2. The length of the CDR3 is 16 residues. V lost 2 bases, J lost 0 bases, and 6 bases stayed unmatched. Germline CDR1 reads MGHRA; CDR2 reads YSYEKL.

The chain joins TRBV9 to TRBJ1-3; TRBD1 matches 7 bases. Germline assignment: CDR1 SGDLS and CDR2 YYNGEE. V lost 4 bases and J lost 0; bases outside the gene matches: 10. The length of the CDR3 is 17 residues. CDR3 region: CASSRLQGPSSGNTIYF. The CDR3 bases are TGTGCCAGCAGCCGACTACAGGGGCCGAGCTCTGGAAACACCATATATTTT.

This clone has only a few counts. Here the CDR3 reads CASSQGTGGSGATNEKLFF. CDR3 in DNA: TGTGCCAGCAGTCAAGGGACAGGAGGTTCGGGTGCAACTAATGAAAAACTGTTTTTT. The chain has TRBV7-9 and TRBJ1-4; 8 bases line up with TRBD1. Trimming took 6 bases from V and 0 from J; bases not matched to a gene: 15. CDR1 and CDR2 (germline): SEHNR, FQNEAQ (reference sequence). The CDR3 extends over 19 amino acids.

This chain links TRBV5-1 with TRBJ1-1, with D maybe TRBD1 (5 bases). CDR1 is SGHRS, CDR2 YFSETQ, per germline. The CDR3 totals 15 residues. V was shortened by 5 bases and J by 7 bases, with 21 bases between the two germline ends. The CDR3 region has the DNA TGCGCCAGCAGGAGCGACGGGGGATACACCTTTGAAGCTTTCTTT. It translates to CASRSDGGYTFEAFF.

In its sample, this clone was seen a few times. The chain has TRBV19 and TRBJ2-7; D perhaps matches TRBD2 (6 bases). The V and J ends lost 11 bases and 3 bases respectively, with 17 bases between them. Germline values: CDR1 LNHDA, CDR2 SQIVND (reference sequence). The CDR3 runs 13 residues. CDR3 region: CAGAGTPVYEQYF. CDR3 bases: TGTGCCGGGGCCGGGACTCCCGTCTACGAGCAGTACTTC.

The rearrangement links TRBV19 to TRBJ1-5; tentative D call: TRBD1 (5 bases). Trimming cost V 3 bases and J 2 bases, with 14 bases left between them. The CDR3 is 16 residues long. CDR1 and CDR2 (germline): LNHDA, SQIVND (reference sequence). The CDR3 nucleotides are TGTGCCAGTAGTATGGCCGGACACCTTCGCAATCAGCCCCAGCATTTT. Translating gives CASSMAGHLRNQPQHF.

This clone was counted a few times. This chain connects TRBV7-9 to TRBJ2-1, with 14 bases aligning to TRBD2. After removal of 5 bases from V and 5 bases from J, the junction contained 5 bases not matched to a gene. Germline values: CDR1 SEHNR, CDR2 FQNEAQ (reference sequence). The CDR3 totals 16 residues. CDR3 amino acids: CASSPQGLAGDNEQFF. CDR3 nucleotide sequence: TGTGCCAGCAGCCCTCAGGGACTAGCGGGGGACAATGAGCAGTTCTTC. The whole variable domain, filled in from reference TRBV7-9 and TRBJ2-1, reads DTGVSQNPRHKITKRGQNVTFRCDPISEHNRLYWYRQTLGQGPEFLTYFQNEAQLEKSRLLSDRFSAERPKGSFSTLEIQRTEQGDSAMYLCASSPQGLAGDNEQFFGPGTRLTVL.

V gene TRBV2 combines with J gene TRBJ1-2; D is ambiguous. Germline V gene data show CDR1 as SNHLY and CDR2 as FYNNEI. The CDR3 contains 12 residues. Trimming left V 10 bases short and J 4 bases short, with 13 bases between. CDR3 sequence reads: CANRDTAYGYTF. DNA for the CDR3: TGTGCCAACCGAGACACGGCCTATGGCTACACCTTC.

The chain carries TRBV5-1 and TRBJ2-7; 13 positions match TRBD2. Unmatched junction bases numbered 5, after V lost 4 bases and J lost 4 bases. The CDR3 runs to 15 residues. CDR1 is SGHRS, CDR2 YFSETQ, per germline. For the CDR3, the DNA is TGCGCCAGCAGCCTCCGGACTAGCGGGAGTTACGAGCAGTACTTC. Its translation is CASSLRTSGSYEQYF. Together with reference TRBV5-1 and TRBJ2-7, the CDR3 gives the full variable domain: KAGVTQTPRYLIKTRGQQVTLSCSPISGHRSVSWYQQTPGQGLQFLFEYFSETQRNKGNFPGRFSGRQFSNSRSEMNVSTLELGDSALYLCASSLRTSGSYEQYFGPGTRLTVT.

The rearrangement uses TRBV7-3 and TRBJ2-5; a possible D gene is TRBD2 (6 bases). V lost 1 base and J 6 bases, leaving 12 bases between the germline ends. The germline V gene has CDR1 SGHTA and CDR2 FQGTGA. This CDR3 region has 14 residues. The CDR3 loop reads CASSLSREYKTQYF. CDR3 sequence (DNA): TGTGCCAGCAGCTTAAGTCGGGAGTATAAGACCCAGTACTTC. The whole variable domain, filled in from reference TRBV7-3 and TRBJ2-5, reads GAGVSQTPSNKVTEKGKYVELRCDPISGHTALYWYRQSLGQGPEFLIYFQGTGAADDSGLPNDRFFAVRPEGSVSTLKIQRTERGDSAVYLCASSLSREYKTQYFGPGTRLLVL.

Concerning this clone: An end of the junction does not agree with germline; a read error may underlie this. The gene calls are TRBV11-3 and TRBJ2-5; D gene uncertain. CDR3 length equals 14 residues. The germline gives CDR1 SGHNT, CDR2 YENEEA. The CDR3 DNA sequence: TGTGCCAGCAGCTTAGGACAACTTCAAGGGACCCAGTACTTC. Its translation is CASSLGQLQGTQYF.

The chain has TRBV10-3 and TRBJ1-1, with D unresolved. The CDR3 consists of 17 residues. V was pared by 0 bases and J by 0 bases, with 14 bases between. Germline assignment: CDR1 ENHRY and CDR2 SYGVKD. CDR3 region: CAISESGGRTLNTEAFF. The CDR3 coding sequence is TGTGCCATCAGTGAGTCGGGAGGGCGGACGCTGAACACTGAAGCTTTCTTT.

The CDR3: CASSQGQGIYNEQFF. DNA of the CDR3: TGCGCCAGCAGCCAGGGACAGGGTATCTACAATGAGCAGTTCTTC. The chain recombines TRBV5-1 with TRBJ2-1; 9 bases map to TRBD1. This CDR3 spans 15 amino acids. The V segment lost 4 bases and the J segment 3 bases; nucleotides outside the gene matches: 5. The germline V gene encodes CDR1 SGHRS and CDR2 YFSETQ.

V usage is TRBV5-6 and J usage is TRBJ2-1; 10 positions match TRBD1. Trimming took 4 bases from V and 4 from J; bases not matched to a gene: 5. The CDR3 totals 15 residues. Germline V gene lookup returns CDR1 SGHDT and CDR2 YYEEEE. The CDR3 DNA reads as TGTGCCAGCAGCCACTGGACAGGGGGTTACAATGAGCAGTTCTTC. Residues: CASSHWTGGYNEQFF.

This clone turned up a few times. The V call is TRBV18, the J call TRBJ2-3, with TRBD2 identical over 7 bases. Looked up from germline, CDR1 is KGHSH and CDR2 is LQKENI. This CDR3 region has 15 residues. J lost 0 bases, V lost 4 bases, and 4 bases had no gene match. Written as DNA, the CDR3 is TGTGCCAGCTCACGACTAGCTTCTAGCACAGATACGCAGTATTTT. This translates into CASSRLASSTDTQYF.

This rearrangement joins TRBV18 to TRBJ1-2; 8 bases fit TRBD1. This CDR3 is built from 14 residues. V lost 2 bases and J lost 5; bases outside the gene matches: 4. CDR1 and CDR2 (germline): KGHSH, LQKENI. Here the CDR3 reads CASSPRDRPYGYTF. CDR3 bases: TGTGCCAGCTCACCAAGGGACAGGCCTTATGGCTACACCTTC.

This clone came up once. CDR3 sequence (DNA): TGTGCCAGTGACTCCTCCGGGACAGGGGTTCTTGGCTACACCTTC. It yields the protein CASDSSGTGVLGYTF. V and J are TRBV19 and TRBJ1-2; TRBD1 matches 10 bases. Germline lookup yields CDR1 LNHDA and CDR2 SQIVND (reference sequence). CDR3 size: 15 residues. V lost 8 bases and J lost 7; bases outside the gene matches: 13.

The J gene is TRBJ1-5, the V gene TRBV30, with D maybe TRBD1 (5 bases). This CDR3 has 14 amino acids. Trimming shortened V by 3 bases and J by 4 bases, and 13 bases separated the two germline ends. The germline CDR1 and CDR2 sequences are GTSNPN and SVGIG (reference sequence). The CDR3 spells CAWRVKGMNQPQHF. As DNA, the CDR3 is TGTGCCTGGAGGGTGAAGGGGATGAATCAGCCCCAGCATTTT.

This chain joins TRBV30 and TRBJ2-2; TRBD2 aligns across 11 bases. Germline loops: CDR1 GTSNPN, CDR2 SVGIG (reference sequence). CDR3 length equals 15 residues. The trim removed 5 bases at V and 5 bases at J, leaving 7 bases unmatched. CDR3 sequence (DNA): TGTGCCTGGCCACTAGCGGGAGACGGAACCGGGGAGCTGTTTTTT. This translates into CAWPLAGDGTGELFF.

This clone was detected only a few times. CDR3 DNA: TGTGCCAGCAGCTTAGCGCTAGACGGGGGCTACGAGCAGTACTTC. Residues: CASSLALDGGYEQYF. V and J are TRBV7-9 and TRBJ2-7, with D maybe TRBD2 (6 bases). Germline CDR1 is SEHNR and CDR2 is FQNEAQ (reference sequence). This CDR3 comprises 15 residues. Trimming shortened V by 0 bases and J by 3 bases, and 12 bases separated the two germline ends.

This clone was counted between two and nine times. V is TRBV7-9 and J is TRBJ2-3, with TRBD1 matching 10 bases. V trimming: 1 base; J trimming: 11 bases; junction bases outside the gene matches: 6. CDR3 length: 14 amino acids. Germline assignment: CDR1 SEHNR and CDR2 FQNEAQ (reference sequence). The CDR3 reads CASSLGQGAIGQYF. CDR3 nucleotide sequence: TGTGCCAGCAGCTTAGGACAGGGGGCGATCGGGCAGTATTTT.

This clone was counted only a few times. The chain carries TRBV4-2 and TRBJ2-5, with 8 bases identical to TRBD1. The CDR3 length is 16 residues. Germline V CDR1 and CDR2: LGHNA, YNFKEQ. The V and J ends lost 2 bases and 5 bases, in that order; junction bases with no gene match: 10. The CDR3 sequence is CASSQNGQGKGETQYF. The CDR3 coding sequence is TGTGCCAGCAGCCAAAACGGACAGGGAAAAGGGGAGACCCAGTACTTC.

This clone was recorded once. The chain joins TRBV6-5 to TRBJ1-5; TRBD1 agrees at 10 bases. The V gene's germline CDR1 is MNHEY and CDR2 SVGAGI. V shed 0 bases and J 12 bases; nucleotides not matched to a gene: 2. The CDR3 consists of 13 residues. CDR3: CASSYSRTGGQHF. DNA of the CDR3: TGTGCCAGCAGTTACTCTCGGACAGGGGGCCAGCATTTT.